This entry features one T cell receptor beta chain sequence. This entry comes from a study of shared clonotypes between healthy human individuals. Study at large: Donor ages ranged 18 to 49 years: a couple of women, a few men.

The repertoire was sequenced with immunoSEQ multiplex PCR; TCRdb's copy has only in-frame clones and lacks some. The sample lists about 1.1 million clones; approximately 80% were seen once. The sample was memory CD4+ T cells from PBMCs. Subset defined: CD45RA-negative fraction. The source of this sequence is a man between 18 and 35 years old in good health. Some clones in this sample may be carry-over from other donors' samples.

The CDR3 protein is CASSRLATDTQYF. DNA for the CDR3: TGTGCCAGCAGTAGACTAGCCACGGATACGCAGTATTTT. J is TRBJ2-3 and V is TRBV28, with 7 nucleotides matching TRBD2. Germline CDR1 reads MDHEN; CDR2 reads SYDVKM. The CDR3 spans 13 residues. Trimming cost V 5 bases and J 6 bases; bases outside gene matches: 5.